These T cell receptor beta chains were read from a single sample in a study of blood T cell repertoires in COVID-19. The table came from immunoSEQ multiplex PCR; TCRdb's copy has only in-frame clones and leaves some out. The repertoire includes 120,000 or so clones, more than 75% of them detected once, and more than 1.5% sits in the top ten. The source material was peripheral blood. The receptors derive from a human donor in a cohort sampled during active COVID-19. Both conserved end residues are trimmed from each CDR3.

V	CDR3
TRBV7-2	ASSKSGQGAGTQY
TRBV6-5	ASRGGTGNTEAF
TRBV5-6	ASSFGDSNTEAF
TRBV5-1	ASSLDYRGRDYGYT
TRBV15	ATSRDMRSSGGGPSF
TRBV2	ASSATVAGSNQPQH
TRBV7-6	ASSYQQGAQGEQY
TRBV10-3	AISDASGRLDTQY
TRBV2	ASSVQGTPTETQY
TRBV30	AWSDPPSRQTEAF
TRBV11-2	ASSIQEAAGELF
TRBV5-1	ARSRPGGSIQETQY
TRBV5-5	ASSLDGGGNTEAF
TRBV3-1/TRBV3-2	ASSPGTGGYEQY
TRBV5-4	ASSFPGHDYSPLH
TRBV7-9	ASSPEGSRGHTQY
TRBV6-5	ASSRQGGGANVLT
TRBV19	ASSEYLTRGTNQPQH
TRBV11-2	ASSSTGGSSIHYGYT
TRBV3-1/TRBV3-2	ASSQDRQGVQY
TRBV5-1	ASSGQGTGDGYT
TRBV6-2/TRBV6-3	ASSYGGAASEPQH
TRBV19	ASALAGGVDTQY